This T cell receptor beta chain was sequenced for a study of CD8+ T cells in alopecia areata. Reverse transcribed after extraction, RNA yielded cDNA as the sequencing template. Profiled with immunoSEQ multiplex PCR; TCRdb holds only in-frame clones, not every one. The table includes about 200,000 clones, about 65% detected once. V lost 0 bases to trimming and J lost 11 bases, with 11 bases between them. The CDR3 totals 13 residues. The germline gives CDR1 GTSNPN, CDR2 SVGIG (reference sequence). Treatment defined: oral pan-JAK inhibitor, 5-10 mg twice daily. Specimen: CD4+ T cells sorted from blood, collected between weeks 49 and 50, from a patient treated with tofacitinib. The chain has TRBV30 and TRBJ1-6, with D maybe TRBD1 (6 bases). The sequence was collected from a human donor with alopecia areata. The CDR3 nucleotides read TGTGCCTGGAGTGTACCCGGGGGGCCACCCCTCCACTTT. This sequence encodes CAWSVPGGPPLHF.